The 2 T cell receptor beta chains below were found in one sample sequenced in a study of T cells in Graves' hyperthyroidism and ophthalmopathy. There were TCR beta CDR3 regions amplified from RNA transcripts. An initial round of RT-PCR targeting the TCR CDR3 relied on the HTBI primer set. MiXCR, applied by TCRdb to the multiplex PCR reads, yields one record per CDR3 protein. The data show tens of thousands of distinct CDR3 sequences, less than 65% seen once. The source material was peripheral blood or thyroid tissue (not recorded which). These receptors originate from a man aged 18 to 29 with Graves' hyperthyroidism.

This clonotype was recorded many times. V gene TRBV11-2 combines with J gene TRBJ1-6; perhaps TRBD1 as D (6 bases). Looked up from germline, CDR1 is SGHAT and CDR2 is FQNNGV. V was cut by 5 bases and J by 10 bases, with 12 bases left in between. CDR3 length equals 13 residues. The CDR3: CASSIQGTSPLHF. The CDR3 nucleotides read TGTGCCAGCAGCATACAGGGAACCTCACCCCTCCACTTT.

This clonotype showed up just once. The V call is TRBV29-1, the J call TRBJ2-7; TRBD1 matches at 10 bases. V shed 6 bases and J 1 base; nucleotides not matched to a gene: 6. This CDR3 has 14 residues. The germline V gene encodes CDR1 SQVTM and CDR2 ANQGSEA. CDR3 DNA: TGCAGCGTGGGCCGGGGACAGGGGTCCTACGAGCAGTACTTC. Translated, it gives CSVGRGQGSYEQYF.